The 12 T cell receptor beta chains given below trace back to one sample, sequenced in a study of shared clonotypes between healthy human individuals. Naive CD8 isolation took CD45RO-negative cells positively selected for CCR7 and excluded terminally differentiated effector memory CD45RA+ cells. The method was immunoSEQ multiplex PCR; TCRdb's version includes in-frame clones alone and lacks a portion of them. The sample lists over 2 million clones; approximately 95% were seen once. Material for sequencing was naive CD8+ T cells sorted from blood. All receptors come from a man younger than 35 in good health.

The chain employs TRBV5-4 and TRBJ1-1; D not certain. The CDR3 is 13 residues long. V shed 4 bases and J shed 2 bases, with 9 bases lying between them. The germline CDR1 and CDR2 sequences are SGHNT and YYREEE (reference sequence). The CDR3, as DNA: TGTGCCAGCAGCCCCCGGGCAAACACTGAAGCTTTCTTT. Translated, it gives CASSPRANTEAFF.

The rearrangement uses TRBV5-4 and TRBJ2-3; maybe TRBD2 (5 bases). The CDR3 contains 15 residues. Germline lookup yields CDR1 SGHNT and CDR2 YYREEE (reference sequence). V was clipped by 6 bases and J by 1 base, with 15 bases between them. The CDR3 loop is CASTLGSGGTDTQYF. The CDR3, as DNA: TGTGCCAGCACCCTGGGGTCCGGGGGCACAGATACGCAGTATTTT.

V usage is TRBV29-1 and J usage is TRBJ1-2; 7 bases agree with TRBD1. CDR1 and CDR2 (germline): SQVTM, ANQGSEA. The CDR3 totals 13 residues. J was trimmed by 4 bases and V by 5 bases; bases with no gene match: 7. The CDR3 reads CSVWTGEIYGYTF. DNA of the CDR3: TGCAGCGTTTGGACAGGCGAAATCTATGGCTACACCTTC.

The gene calls are TRBV30 and TRBJ2-1, with 10 bases matching TRBD2. Germline CDR1 GTSNPN, CDR2 SVGIG (reference sequence). Trimming at V came to 0 bases and at J to 0 bases, leaving 11 bases not matched to a gene. CDR3 length: 19 amino acids. The CDR3 DNA reads TGTGCCTGGAGTGTACCCAGCGGGGGGGCTTTCCACTCCTACAATGAGCAGTTCTTC. Amino acid sequence: CAWSVPSGGAFHSYNEQFF.

The chain is built from TRBV27 and TRBJ2-7; possible D gene TRBD1, 5 bases. The CDR3 is 13 amino acids. Germline CDR1 is MNHEY and CDR2 is SMNVEV (reference sequence). V lost 3 bases and J 5 bases, leaving 11 bases between the germline ends. The DNA for the CDR3 is TGTGCCAGCAGTTTCCAGGGTAGCCACGAGCAGTACTTC. It is translated as CASSFQGSHEQYF.

The gene calls are TRBV6-6 and TRBJ2-1; 8 bases align to TRBD2. J lost 4 bases, V lost 4 bases, and 9 bases had no gene match. CDR1 is MNHNY and CDR2 is SVGAGI in the germline V gene (reference sequence). This CDR3 region has 16 residues. The CDR3 coding sequence is TGTGCCAGCAGTTTTTGGCAGCGGGAGCTTTACAATGAGCAGTTCTTC. Translating it yields CASSFWQRELYNEQFF.

This clone was detected only once. The chain links TRBV27 to TRBJ1-2, with D possibly TRBD1 on 6 matching bases. Germline CDR1 and CDR2: MNHEY and SMNVEV (reference sequence). The CDR3 consists of 11 residues. Trimming took 8 bases from V and 5 from J, leaving 9 bases between them. This chain's CDR3 is CASRTVYGYTF. The CDR3 bases are TGTGCCAGCCGGACAGTTTATGGCTACACCTTC.

The chain links TRBV6-5 to TRBJ2-7; D possibly matches TRBD1 or TRBD2 (5 bases each). Germline CDR1 reads MNHEY; CDR2 reads SVGAGI. The CDR3 spans 12 residues. V lost 8 bases to trimming and J lost 6 bases, with 14 bases between them. Written as DNA, the CDR3 is TGTGCCAGCGGGACGCCGTCAGGCGAGCAGTACTTC. Translation: CASGTPSGEQYF.

This chain uses TRBV10-1 with TRBJ2-1; 9 bases agree with TRBD1. The CDR3 spans 14 residues. Unmatched junction bases numbered 3, after V lost 2 bases and J lost 7 bases. Per the germline V gene, CDR1 is WNHNN and CDR2 is SYGVQD (reference sequence). The CDR3 sequence is CASSETGGQNEQFF. CDR3 coding DNA: TGCGCCAGCAGTGAGACAGGGGGCCAAAATGAGCAGTTCTTC.

This clone was recorded a few times. The CDR3 nucleotides read TGTGCCAGCAGCTTACAGGGCGCGGGAAGCTCCTATAATTCACCCCTCCACTTT. Translation gives CASSLQGAGSSYNSPLHF. V usage is TRBV7-6 and J usage is TRBJ1-6, with D perhaps TRBD1 (5 bases). CDR3 size: 18 residues. Germline lookup yields CDR1 SGHVS and CDR2 FNYEAQ. V was cut by 2 bases and J by 0 bases, with 14 bases left in between.

The chain recombines TRBV2 with TRBJ1-1; TRBD1 agrees at 7 bases. Germline V gene lookup returns CDR1 SNHLY and CDR2 FYNNEI. The CDR3 spans 17 residues. Trimming removed 11 bases from V and 4 bases from J; junction bases left unmatched: 22. The CDR3 spells CAAFGRDGQQGTTEAFF. CDR3 nucleotide sequence: TGTGCCGCCTTCGGTAGAGACGGGCAACAGGGGACCACTGAAGCTTTCTTT.

CDR3 nucleotide sequence: TGTGCCAGCAGCTTGCCTAGCGGGAGCTCCTACGAGCAGTACTTC. This codes for CASSLPSGSSYEQYF. The chain is built from TRBV11-2 and TRBJ2-7, with TRBD2 identical over 10 bases. The CDR3 has 15 residues. After removal of 3 bases from V and 0 bases from J, the junction contained 2 bases not matched to a gene. The germline gives CDR1 SGHAT, CDR2 FQNNGV.